The 12 T cell receptor beta chains in this list originate from one sample, sequenced in a study of blood T cells in healthy people across ages. Then a second PCR, running roughly 7 to 12 cycles, was carried out with a sample-barcoded 5' primer and a J-beta primer mix. TCRdb re-derived calls from the 5' RACE reads in MiXCR, one entry per CDR3 protein. Among about a million distinct CDR3 sequences listed, around two fifths were seen once. Sequences were obtained from blood. The receptors shown here come from a man aged 18 to 30 in good health.

V gene TRBV9 combines with J gene TRBJ1-1; 9 bases map to TRBD1. J gave up 0 bases and V 0 bases, and 0 bases lay outside the gene matches. The V gene's germline CDR1 is SGDLS and CDR2 YYNGEE. The CDR3 contains 15 residues. The CDR3 loop is CASSVGDRVNTEAFF. The CDR3 DNA follows: TGTGCCAGCAGCGTAGGGGACAGGGTGAACACTGAAGCTTTCTTT. Together with reference TRBV9 and TRBJ1-1, the CDR3 gives the full variable domain: DSGVTQTPKHLITATGQRVTLRCSPRSGDLSVYWYQQSLDQGLQFLIQYYNGEERAKGNILERFSAQQFPDLHSELNLSSLELGDSALYFCASSVGDRVNTEAFFGQGTRLTVV.

This clonotype has just a few counts. The V gene is TRBV4-3, the J gene TRBJ2-5; D remains unclear. Germline V gene data show CDR1 as LGHNA and CDR2 as YSLEER. CDR3 length equals 15 residues. Trimming pared 1 base from V and 2 bases from J, leaving 11 bases between. The CDR3, as DNA: TGCGCCAGCAGCCAAGGACTTGGGCTTCAAGAGACCCAGTACTTC. Residues: CASSQGLGLQETQYF.

The V and J genes are TRBV27 and TRBJ1-1; maybe TRBD1 (5 bases). Between the trimmed V and J ends, which lost 5 bases and 4 bases, there was a span of 14 bases. Germline CDR1 reads MNHEY; CDR2 reads SMNVEV (reference sequence). This CDR3 has 14 amino acids. Here the CDR3 reads CASSGAERITEAFF. CDR3 in DNA: TGTGCCAGCAGTGGGGCGGAAAGAATCACTGAAGCTTTCTTT.

Note on this clonotype: Mismatch with germline at one junction end may stem from a read error. The chain links TRBV7-2 to TRBJ1-5, with 8 positions matching TRBD1. The germline CDR1 and CDR2 sequences are SGHTA and FQGNSA. This CDR3 contains 18 residues. CDR3 nucleotides: TGTGCCAGCAGCCAATACGCGGGACAGGTGCTTAGCGATCAGCCCCAGCATTTT. Translating gives CASSQYAGQVLSDQPQHF.

This chain links TRBV11-2 with TRBJ2-3; 7 bases are a match to TRBD2. V shed 1 base, J shed 8 bases, and the junction held 6 bases outside the gene matches. From germline, CDR1 is SGHAT and CDR2 FQNNGV. The CDR3 runs 14 residues. DNA for the CDR3: TGTGCCAGCAGCTTAGGTACCCCGGGGGGTACGCAGTATTTT. Amino acids: CASSLGTPGGTQYF.

This chain joins TRBV5-6 and TRBJ1-2, with D hard to call. Germline V gene sequence: CDR1 SGHDT, CDR2 YYEEEE. Trimming removed 5 bases at V and 8 bases at J, with 25 bases between. CDR3 length: 16 residues. CDR3 in amino acids: CASSPVQAGGDGGYTF. CDR3 nucleotide sequence: TGTGCCAGCAGTCCCGTCCAAGCTGGAGGTGATGGAGGCTACACCTTC.

This clonotype has only a few counts. V usage is TRBV25-1 and J usage is TRBJ2-1, with 7 bases matching TRBD1. The germline gives CDR1 MGHDK, CDR2 SYGVNS. J gave up 0 bases and V 1 base, and 3 bases lay outside the gene matches. The CDR3 sequence is 16 residues long. The CDR3 protein is CASSELGQSSYNEQFF. The CDR3 DNA sequence: TGTGCCAGCAGTGAATTGGGACAGAGCTCCTACAATGAGCAGTTCTTC.

This chain uses TRBV7-9 with TRBJ1-2; no definite D call. Trimming cost V 2 bases and J 3 bases, with 10 bases left between them. Germline V gene data show CDR1 as SEHNR and CDR2 as FQNEAQ (reference sequence). CDR3 length equals 14 residues. In DNA, the CDR3 is TGTGCCAGCAGCTTAATCTGGGATGACTATGGCTACACCTTC. Translated, it gives CASSLIWDDYGYTF.

This clonotype was counted a few times. This chain uses TRBV27 with TRBJ2-7; D uncertain. Per germline, CDR1 MNHEY and CDR2 SMNVEV (reference sequence). The V gene lost 5 bases and the J gene lost 2 bases, with 10 bases spanning the gap. The length of the CDR3 is 13 residues. The CDR3 nucleotides read TGTGCCAGCAGTGTAGGATGGGCCTACGAGCAGTACTTC. Translating gives CASSVGWAYEQYF.

The chain has TRBV20-1 and TRBJ1-1; no definite D call. The germline V and J ends were trimmed by 3 bases and 0 bases, with 11 bases remaining between them. This CDR3 comprises 14 residues. CDR1 and CDR2 (germline): DFQATT, SNEGSKA (reference sequence). DNA for the CDR3: TGCAGTGCTAGCGATTTGAATTTGAACACTGAAGCTTTCTTT. This translates into CSASDLNLNTEAFF.

J is TRBJ1-1 and V is TRBV12-3 or TRBV12-4; no firm D call. The CDR3 spans 12 residues. The V end lost 3 bases, the J end lost 7 bases, and 9 bases lay between the germline ends. CDR3 DNA: TGTGCCAGCAGTTTTGGGTTCGGTGAAGCTTTCTTT. As protein: CASSFGFGEAFF.

This clonotype was picked up many times. A read error may account for a junction end that differs from germline. This rearrangement joins TRBV5-1 to TRBJ2-5, with D possibly being TRBD1 (5 bases). CDR1 and CDR2 (germline): SGHRS, YFSETQ. The CDR3 loop spans 13 amino acids. CDR3 sequence reads: CASSLGERETQYF. The CDR3 bases are TGTGCCAGCAGTTTAGGGGAACGAGAGACCCAGTACTTC.